The 2 T cell receptor beta chains in this list originate from one sample, sequenced in a study of shared clonotypes between healthy human individuals. Measured with immunoSEQ multiplex PCR; TCRdb has only the in-frame clones, and not every one. The sample lists millions of clones, approximately 94% seen once, with under 2% in the top ten. Naive-designated CD8 cells lacked CD45RO, were positively enriched for CCR7, and omitted terminally differentiated effector memory CD45RA+ cells. Sample: naive CD8+ T cells from PBMCs. These receptors originate from a man younger than 35 in good health. Some clones in this sample may be carry-over from other donors' samples.

V and J are TRBV11-2 and TRBJ1-4; 9 bases are shared with TRBD1. V was pared by 5 bases and J by 8 bases, with 9 bases of the junction left unmatched. This CDR3 contains 15 residues. Per germline, CDR1 SGHAT and CDR2 FQNNGV. The CDR3, as DNA: TGTGCCAGCAGCGCCTGGGACAGGGTATCCGAAAAACTGTTTTTT. Amino acids: CASSAWDRVSEKLFF.

The chain recombines TRBV19 with TRBJ2-1; D unresolved. V was shortened by 2 bases and J by 4 bases, with 9 bases between the two germline ends. CDR1 LNHDA and CDR2 SQIVND come from the germline V gene (reference sequence). CDR3 size: 14 residues. CDR3 nucleotide sequence: TGTGCCAGTAGTATACTCCAACTGTACAATGAGCAGTTCTTC. This encodes CASSILQLYNEQFF.